These 9 T cell receptor beta chains share one sample of origin, sequenced in a study of T cells in Graves' hyperthyroidism and ophthalmopathy. TCR beta CDR3 regions were amplified from RNA. First-round RT-PCR of the TCR CDR3 relied on the HTBI primer set. TCRdb used MiXCR to reprocess the multiplex PCR reads, holding one entry per CDR3 protein. The data contain 600,000 to 650,000 distinct CDR3 sequences, around 20% of them singletons. Sequencing input: blood. The receptors originated from a man aged 25-45 years with Graves' ophthalmopathy.

This clonotype has a handful of counts. This chain uses TRBV7-3 with TRBJ2-3, with D maybe TRBD2 (5 bases). There are 14 residues in the CDR3. V lost 0 bases, J lost 8 bases, and 12 bases lay in between. Germline-derived CDR1 and CDR2 are SGHTA and FQGTGA. CDR3 loop: CASSLTFTSGTQYF. CDR3 DNA: TGTGCCAGCAGCTTAACGTTCACTAGTGGTACGCAGTATTTT.

This clonotype was found a few times. The rearrangement uses TRBV30 and TRBJ2-3, with a tentative D call TRBD1 (7 bases). In germline, CDR1 is GTSNPN, CDR2 SVGIG (reference sequence). Trimming pared 4 bases from V and 5 bases from J, leaving 13 bases between. The CDR3 spans 13 residues. The CDR3 sequence is CAWNGRDRDTQYF. Written as DNA, the CDR3 is TGTGCCTGGAATGGGCGGGACAGAGATACGCAGTATTTT.

About this clonotype: A much larger clone is a single base away; this may be a read error. The J gene is TRBJ2-7, the V gene TRBV28; TRBD2 is a possible D gene (6 bases). Germline V lookup: CDR1 MDHEN, CDR2 SYDVKM. The CDR3 length is 14 residues. This chain's CDR3 is CASSKPGTGYEQHF. For the CDR3, the DNA is TGTGCCAGCAGTAAACCCGGGACTGGCTACGAGCAGCACTTC.

The sample holds a few counts of this clonotype. The chain combines TRBV10-1 with TRBJ2-7; D gene unclear. V was trimmed by 1 base and J by 0 bases, leaving 13 bases between them. Germline values: CDR1 WNHNN, CDR2 SYGVQD (reference sequence). CDR3 length: 16 residues. The CDR3 region has the DNA TGCGCCAGCAGTGAGTTGTGGGTCATACCCTCCTACGAGCAGTACTTC. It yields the protein CASSELWVIPSYEQYF.

V gene TRBV2 combines with J gene TRBJ1-1; D may be TRBD1 (6 bases). CDR1 is SNHLY and CDR2 is FYNNEI in the germline V gene. The CDR3 is 15 residues long. The V gene lost 2 bases and the J gene lost 2 bases, with 12 bases spanning the gap. The CDR3 DNA sequence: TGTGCCAGCAGTGAATGGGACACCCCTAACACTGAAGCTTTCTTT. Translation: CASSEWDTPNTEAFF. Combining the CDR3 with reference TRBV2 and TRBJ1-1 gives the whole variable domain EPEVTQTPSHQVTQMGQEVILRCVPISNHLYFYWYRQILGQKVEFLVSFYNNEISEKSEIFDDQFSVERPDGSNFTLKIRSTKLEDSAMYFCASSEWDTPNTEAFFGQGTRLTVV.

This clonotype was seen more than once but under ten times. The rearrangement joins TRBV29-1 to TRBJ2-3; D not resolved. Trimming stripped 3 bases from V and 0 bases from J, with 1 base between. Germline lookup yields CDR1 SQVTM and CDR2 ANQGSEA. This CDR3 contains 11 residues. CDR3 bases: TGCAGCGTTGACAGCACAGATACGCAGTATTTT. It yields the protein CSVDSTDTQYF.

This clonotype appeared a few times. The chain uses TRBV2 and TRBJ1-4; D perhaps matches TRBD1 (5 bases). The CDR3 totals 15 residues. CDR1 SNHLY and CDR2 FYNNEI come from the germline V gene. Trimming shortened V by 3 bases and J by 2 bases, and 10 bases separated the two germline ends. The CDR3 DNA reads as TGTGCCAGCAGTGATGGACGGGGGACTAATGAAAAACTGTTTTTT. This gives the protein CASSDGRGTNEKLFF.

This chain links TRBV5-1 with TRBJ2-2, with 9 bases identical to TRBD2. Germline V lookup: CDR1 SGHRS, CDR2 YFSETQ. J gave up 2 bases and V 3 bases, and 8 bases lay outside the gene matches. The CDR3 has 17 residues. As DNA, the CDR3 is TGCGCCAGCAGCTGGTCTATAGCGGGAGTTAACACCGGGGAGCTGTTTTTT. This gives the protein CASSWSIAGVNTGELFF.

V usage is TRBV19 and J usage is TRBJ2-1; 8 nucleotides align to TRBD2. The germline gives CDR1 LNHDA, CDR2 SQIVND (reference sequence). Trimming cost V 0 bases and J 9 bases; bases outside gene matches: 4. The CDR3 sequence is 14 residues long. CDR3 sequence (DNA): TGTGCCAGTAGTATAGACGGGGGGGAGAGTGAGCAGTTCTTC. Its translation is CASSIDGGESEQFF.